This is a list of T cell receptor beta chains from one sample in a study of blood T cell repertoires in COVID-19. The protocol was immunoSEQ multiplex PCR, while the TCRdb copy is restricted to in-frame clones and leaves out a portion. Of roughly 98,000 clones listed, 82% are singletons. Sequencing was done on a sample of peripheral blood. These TCRs come from a man between 70 and 80 years old with active or convalescent COVID-19. Each CDR3 is given with its conserved first and last residue. D genes are given only for firm matches. Part of the rows lack a size; the others show once, few, many or a class for expanded clones.

J	D	V	size	DNA	CDR3
TRBJ1-1	NA	TRBV5-1	NA	TGCGCCAGCAGCTCGACAGTGAACACTGAAGCTTTCTTT	CASSSTVNTEAFF
TRBJ2-7	TRBD2	TRBV6-2/TRBV6-3	NA	TGTGCCAGCAGTTACTCGGGAGGCCGGGGGGTTGAGCAGTACTTC	CASSYSGGRGVEQYF
TRBJ1-6	TRBD1	TRBV7-9	NA	TGTGCCAGCAGCTTAGCAGACAGGGGGCGCGAACCCCTCCACTTT	CASSLADRGREPLHF
TRBJ2-7	NA	TRBV12-3/TRBV12-4	NA	TGTGCCAGCAGCACCAGAGGGTTCGAGCAGTACTTC	CASSTRGFEQYF
TRBJ1-5	NA	TRBV10-3	NA	TGTGCCATCAGTGGCCAGGGCCTCCCCAATCAGCCCCAGCATTTT	CAISGQGLPNQPQHF
TRBJ2-5	TRBD1	TRBV29-1	NA	TGCAGCGGCGGGACAGGGGATTTAGAGACCCAGTACTTC	CSGGTGDLETQYF
TRBJ2-5	NA	TRBV5-1	once	TGCGCCAGCAGCTTGGTGGGGTCGGGCGGGGAGACCCAGTACTTC	CASSLVGSGGETQYF
TRBJ1-5	NA	TRBV29-1	NA	TGCAGCGTTGTTGCGGAGGGCAATCAGCCCCAGCATTTT	CSVVAEGNQPQHF
TRBJ2-6	NA	TRBV12-5	NA	TGTGCTAGTGGTGTAGCTGGGGGGGCAGCTGGGGCCAACGTCCTGACTTTC	CASGVAGGAAGANVLTF
TRBJ2-5	NA	TRBV7-3	NA	TGTGCCAGCAGCTTAAGGGGCAGGAAAGAGACCCAGTACTTC	CASSLRGRKETQYF
TRBJ2-3	TRBD2	TRBV5-4	NA	TGTGCCAGCAGCGAACTAGCGGGGTTCCCCACGCAGTATTTT	CASSELAGFPTQYF
TRBJ1-6	TRBD1	TRBV11-3	NA	TGTGCCAGCAGCTCCGCGGGACAGGGGTATAATTCACCCCTCCACTTT	CASSSAGQGYNSPLHF
TRBJ1-2	TRBD1	TRBV5-1	NA	TGCGCCAGCAGCTTGGCCTCGGGACAGGTCTATGGCTACACCTTC	CASSLASGQVYGYTF
TRBJ1-5	TRBD1	TRBV3-1/TRBV3-2	NA	TGTGCCAGCAGCCACGCGGGACAGGGGAATCAGCCCCAGCATTTT	CASSHAGQGNQPQHF
TRBJ1-2	NA	TRBV10-2	NA	TGCGCCAGCAGTGAGAAAGGGAGGGGGAAGTATGGCTACACCTTC	CASSEKGRGKYGYTF
TRBJ2-5	TRBD1	TRBV7-9	once	TGTGCCAGCAGCCGGGACAGCCGTGCGAAAGAGACCCAGTACTTC	CASSRDSRAKETQYF